The T cell receptor beta chain under discussion was sequenced for a study of cytomegalovirus exposure and HLA in healthy donors. 60 Vbeta and 13 Jbeta primers were used in PCR. The data were produced by immunoSEQ multiplex PCR, yet TCRdb's version contains in-frame clones alone and is incomplete. The sample has some 150,000 clones; less than 85% are singletons. About this clone: Its target is unknown.

Points from the study as a whole: HLA allele associations emerged for about 16,000 TCR beta sequences in a later analysis, at 0.05 false discovery rate.

The CDR3 length is 15 residues. CDR1 and CDR2 (germline): SGDLS, YYNGEE. Trimming pared 0 bases from V and 2 bases from J, leaving 9 bases between. The gene calls are TRBV9 and TRBJ1-3; D is possibly TRBD1 (6 bases). Sequenced sample: PBMCs. This TCR was sampled from a man between 40 and 49 years old in good health and CMV-seronegative. This CDR3 reads CASSVVPGAGNTIYF. The CDR3 coding sequence is TGTGCCAGCAGCGTAGTACCAGGGGCTGGAAACACCATATATTTT.